The T cell receptor beta chain under discussion was sequenced for a study of T cell repertoires in cytomegalovirus infection. The germline V gene encodes CDR1 SGHVS and CDR2 FNYEAQ. The CDR3 is 15 residues long. After removal of 0 bases from V and 9 bases from J, the junction contained 7 bases not matched to a gene. A note on this clonotype: As yet, its antigen is unknown.

TCRdb re-derived calls from the reads in MiXCR, one entry per CDR3 protein. Of approximately 1,000,000 distinct CDR3 sequences listed, around 30% are singletons. The chain couples TRBV7-6 to TRBJ2-1, with 8 bases matching TRBD2. This receptor was obtained from a human donor in good health (CMV status not recorded). Some clones in this sample may be carry-over from other donors' samples. The sample consisted of cultured CD8+ T cells from PBMCs, taken from culture after CMV antigen stimulation. The CDR3 protein is CASSLALRGGTEQFF. The DNA for the CDR3 is TGTGCCAGCAGCTTAGCGCTACGGGGGGGCACTGAGCAGTTCTTC. Drawing the rest from reference TRBV7-6 and TRBJ2-1, the complete variable domain is GAGVSQSPRYKVTKRGQDVALRCDPISGHVSLYWYRQALGQGPEFLTYFNYEAQQDKSGLPNDRFSAERPEGSISTLTIQRTEQRDSAMYRCASSLALRGGTEQFFGPGTRLTVL.